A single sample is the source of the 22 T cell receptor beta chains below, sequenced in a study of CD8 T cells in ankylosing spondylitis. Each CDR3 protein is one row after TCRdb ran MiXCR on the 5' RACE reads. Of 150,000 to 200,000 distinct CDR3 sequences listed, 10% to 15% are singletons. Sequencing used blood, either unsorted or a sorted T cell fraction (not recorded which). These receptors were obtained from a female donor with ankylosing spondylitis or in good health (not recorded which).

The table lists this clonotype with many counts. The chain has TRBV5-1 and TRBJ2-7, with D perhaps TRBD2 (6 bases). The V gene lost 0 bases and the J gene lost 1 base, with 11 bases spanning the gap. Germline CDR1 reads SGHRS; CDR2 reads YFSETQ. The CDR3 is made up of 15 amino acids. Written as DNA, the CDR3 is TGCGCCAGCAGCTTGGGGGGACTTCCTTCCTACGAGCAGTACTTC. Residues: CASSLGGLPSYEQYF.

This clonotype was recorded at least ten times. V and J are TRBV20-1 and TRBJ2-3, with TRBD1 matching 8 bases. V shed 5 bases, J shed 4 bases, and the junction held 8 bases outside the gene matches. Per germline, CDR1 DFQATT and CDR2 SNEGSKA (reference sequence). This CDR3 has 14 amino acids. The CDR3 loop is CSAPTGAGSDTQYF. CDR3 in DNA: TGCAGTGCTCCGACAGGGGCAGGTTCAGATACGCAGTATTTT.

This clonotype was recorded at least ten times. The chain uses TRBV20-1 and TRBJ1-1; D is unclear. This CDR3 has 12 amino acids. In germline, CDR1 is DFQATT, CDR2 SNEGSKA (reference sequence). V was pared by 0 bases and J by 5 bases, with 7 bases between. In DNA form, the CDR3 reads TGCAGTGCTAGAGATACGGGGACTGAAGCTTTCTTT. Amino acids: CSARDTGTEAFF.

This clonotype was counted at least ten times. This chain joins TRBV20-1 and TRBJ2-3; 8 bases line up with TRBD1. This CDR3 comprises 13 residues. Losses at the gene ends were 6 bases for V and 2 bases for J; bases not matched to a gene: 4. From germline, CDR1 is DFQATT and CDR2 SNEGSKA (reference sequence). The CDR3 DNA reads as TGCAGTGCCGGACAGGGAAACACAGATACGCAGTATTTT. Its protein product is CSAGQGNTDTQYF.

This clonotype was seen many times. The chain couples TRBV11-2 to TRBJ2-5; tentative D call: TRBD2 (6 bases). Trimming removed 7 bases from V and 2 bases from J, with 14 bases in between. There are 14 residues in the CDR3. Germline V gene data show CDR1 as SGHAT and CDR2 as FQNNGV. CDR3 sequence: CASTRGMPQETQYF. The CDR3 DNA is TGTGCCAGCACCCGGGGGATGCCACAAGAGACCCAGTACTTC.

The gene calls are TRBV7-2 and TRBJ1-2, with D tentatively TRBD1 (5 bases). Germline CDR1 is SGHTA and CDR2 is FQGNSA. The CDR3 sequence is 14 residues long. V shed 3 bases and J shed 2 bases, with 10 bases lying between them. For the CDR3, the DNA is TGTGCCAGCAGCTTGTTCCGGGACAACTATGGCTACACCTTC. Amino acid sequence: CASSLFRDNYGYTF. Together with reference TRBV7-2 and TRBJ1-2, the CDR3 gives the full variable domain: GAGVSQSPSNKVTEKGKDVELRCDPISGHTALYWYRQSLGQGLEFLIYFQGNSAPDKSGLPSDRFSAERTGGSVSTLTIQRTQQEDSAVYLCASSLFRDNYGYTFGSGTRLTVV.

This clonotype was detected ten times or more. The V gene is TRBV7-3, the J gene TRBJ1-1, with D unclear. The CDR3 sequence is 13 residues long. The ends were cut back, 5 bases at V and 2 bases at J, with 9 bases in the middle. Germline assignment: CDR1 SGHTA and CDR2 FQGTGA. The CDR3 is CASSVLANTEAFF. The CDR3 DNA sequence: TGTGCCAGCAGCGTACTAGCTAACACTGAAGCTTTCTTT.

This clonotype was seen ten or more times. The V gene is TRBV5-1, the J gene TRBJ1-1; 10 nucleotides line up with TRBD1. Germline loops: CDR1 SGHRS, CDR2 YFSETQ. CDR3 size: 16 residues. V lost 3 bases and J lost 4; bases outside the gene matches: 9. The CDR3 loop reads CASSSAGTGVITEAFF. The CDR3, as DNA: TGCGCCAGCAGCTCGGCAGGGACAGGGGTGATCACTGAAGCTTTCTTT.

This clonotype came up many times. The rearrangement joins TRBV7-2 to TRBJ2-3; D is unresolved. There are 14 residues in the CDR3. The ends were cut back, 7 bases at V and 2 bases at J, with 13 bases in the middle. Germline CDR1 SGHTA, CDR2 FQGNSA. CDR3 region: CASTLRTNTDTQYF. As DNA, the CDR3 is TGTGCCAGCACCCTCCGGACCAACACAGATACGCAGTATTTT.

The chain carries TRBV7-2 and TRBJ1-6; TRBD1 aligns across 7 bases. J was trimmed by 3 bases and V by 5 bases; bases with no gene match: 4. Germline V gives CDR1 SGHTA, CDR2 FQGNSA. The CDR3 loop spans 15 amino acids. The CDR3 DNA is TGTGCCAGCAGCGCGAGACAGGGCTATAATTCACCCCTCCACTTT. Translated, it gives CASSARQGYNSPLHF.

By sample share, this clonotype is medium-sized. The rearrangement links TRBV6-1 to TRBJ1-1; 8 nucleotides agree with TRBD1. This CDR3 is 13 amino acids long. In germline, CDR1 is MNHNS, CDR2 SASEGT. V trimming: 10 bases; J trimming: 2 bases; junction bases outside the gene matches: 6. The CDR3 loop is CATNDRGNTEAFF. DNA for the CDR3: TGTGCCACCAACGACAGGGGAAACACTGAAGCTTTCTTT.

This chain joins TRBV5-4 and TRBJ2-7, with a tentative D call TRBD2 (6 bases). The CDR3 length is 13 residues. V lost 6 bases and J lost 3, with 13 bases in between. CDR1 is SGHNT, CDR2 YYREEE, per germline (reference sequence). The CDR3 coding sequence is TGTGCCAGCACTTATCGGGGGTACTACGAGCAGTACTTC. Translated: CASTYRGYYEQYF.

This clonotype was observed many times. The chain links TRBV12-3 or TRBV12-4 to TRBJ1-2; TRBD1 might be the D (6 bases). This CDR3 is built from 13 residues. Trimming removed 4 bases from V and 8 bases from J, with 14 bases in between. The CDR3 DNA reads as TGTGCCAGCAGTTCACCGGGGGCGCGGGGCTACACCTTC. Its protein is CASSSPGARGYTF.

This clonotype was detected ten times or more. This CDR3 is CASSELAGVYNEQFF. The CDR3 DNA sequence: TGTGCCAGCAGCGAACTAGCGGGAGTCTACAATGAGCAGTTCTTC. The rearrangement uses TRBV11-3 and TRBJ2-1; 11 positions agree with TRBD2. This CDR3 region has 15 residues. V shed 5 bases, J shed 3 bases, and the junction held 3 bases outside the gene matches. CDR1 SGHNT and CDR2 YENEEA come from the germline V gene.

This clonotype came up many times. CDR3 sequence reads: CASSALSGGNYGYTF. The DNA of the CDR3 is TGTGCCAGCAGTGCACTATCGGGGGGGAACTATGGCTACACCTTC. This chain connects TRBV27 to TRBJ1-2; a weak D match, TRBD1 (5 bases). This CDR3 spans 15 amino acids. Per the germline V gene, CDR1 is MNHEY and CDR2 is SMNVEV (reference sequence). Trimming left V 5 bases short and J 2 bases short, with 15 bases between.

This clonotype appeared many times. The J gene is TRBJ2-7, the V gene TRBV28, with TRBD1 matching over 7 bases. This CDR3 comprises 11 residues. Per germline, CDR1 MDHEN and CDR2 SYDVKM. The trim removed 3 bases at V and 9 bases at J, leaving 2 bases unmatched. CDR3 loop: CASSFNRGQYF. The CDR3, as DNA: TGTGCCAGCAGTTTCAACAGGGGGCAGTACTTC. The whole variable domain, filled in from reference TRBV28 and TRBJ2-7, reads DVKVTQSSRYLVKRTGEKVFLECVQDMDHENMFWYRQDPGLGLRLIYFSYDVKMKEKGDIPEGYSVSREKKERFSLILESASTNQTSMYLCASSFNRGQYFGPGTRLTVT.

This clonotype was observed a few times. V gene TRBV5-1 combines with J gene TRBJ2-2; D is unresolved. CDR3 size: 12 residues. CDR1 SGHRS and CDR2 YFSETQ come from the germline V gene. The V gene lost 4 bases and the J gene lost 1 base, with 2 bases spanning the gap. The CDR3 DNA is TGCGCCAGCAGCGTGAACACCGGGGAGCTGTTTTTT. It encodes CASSVNTGELFF. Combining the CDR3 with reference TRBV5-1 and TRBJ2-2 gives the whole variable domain KAGVTQTPRYLIKTRGQQVTLSCSPISGHRSVSWYQQTPGQGLQFLFEYFSETQRNKGNFPGRFSGRQFSNSRSEMNVSTLELGDSALYLCASSVNTGELFFGEGSRLTVL.

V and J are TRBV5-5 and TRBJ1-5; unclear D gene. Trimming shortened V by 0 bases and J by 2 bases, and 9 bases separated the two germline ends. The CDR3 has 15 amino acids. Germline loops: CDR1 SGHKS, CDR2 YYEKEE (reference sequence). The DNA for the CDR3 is TGTGCCAGCAGCTTGGCAGCTGGGGGCAATCAGCCCCAGCATTTT. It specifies CASSLAAGGNQPQHF.

The CDR3 here is CASSLVGSLSTDTQYF. The CDR3 coding sequence is TGTGCCAGCAGTTTAGTCGGTAGCCTTAGCACAGATACGCAGTATTTT. The chain has TRBV12-3 or TRBV12-4 and TRBJ2-3; D call uncertain. Deletions cut 1 base from V and 0 bases from J, with 11 bases between. The CDR3 spans 16 residues.

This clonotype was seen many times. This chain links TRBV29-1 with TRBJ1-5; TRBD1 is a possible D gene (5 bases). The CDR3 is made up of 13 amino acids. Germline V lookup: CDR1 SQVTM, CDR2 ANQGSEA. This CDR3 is CSAQGSGNQPQHF. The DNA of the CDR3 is TGCAGTGCCCAGGGATCGGGCAATCAGCCCCAGCATTTT. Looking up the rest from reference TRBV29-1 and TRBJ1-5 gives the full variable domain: SAVISQKPSRDICQRGTSLTIQCQVDSQVTMMFWYRQQPGQSLTLIATANQGSEATYESGFVIDKFPISRPNLTFSTLTVSNMSPEDSSIYLCSAQGSGNQPQHFGDGTRLSIL.

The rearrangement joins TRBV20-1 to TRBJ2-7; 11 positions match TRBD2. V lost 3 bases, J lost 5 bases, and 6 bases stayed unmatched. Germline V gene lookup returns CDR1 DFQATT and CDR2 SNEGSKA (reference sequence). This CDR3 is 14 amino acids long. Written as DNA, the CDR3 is TGCAGTGCTAGCGTAGCGGGAGGGATAAACGAGCAGTACTTC. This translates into CSASVAGGINEQYF.

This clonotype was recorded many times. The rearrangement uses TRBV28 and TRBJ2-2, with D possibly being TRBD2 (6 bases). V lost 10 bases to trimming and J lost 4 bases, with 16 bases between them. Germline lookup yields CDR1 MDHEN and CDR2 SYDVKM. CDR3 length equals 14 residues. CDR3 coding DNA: TGTGCCACCTTCCGAGCGGGTAGCACCGGGGAGCTGTTTTTT. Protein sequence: CATFRAGSTGELFF.